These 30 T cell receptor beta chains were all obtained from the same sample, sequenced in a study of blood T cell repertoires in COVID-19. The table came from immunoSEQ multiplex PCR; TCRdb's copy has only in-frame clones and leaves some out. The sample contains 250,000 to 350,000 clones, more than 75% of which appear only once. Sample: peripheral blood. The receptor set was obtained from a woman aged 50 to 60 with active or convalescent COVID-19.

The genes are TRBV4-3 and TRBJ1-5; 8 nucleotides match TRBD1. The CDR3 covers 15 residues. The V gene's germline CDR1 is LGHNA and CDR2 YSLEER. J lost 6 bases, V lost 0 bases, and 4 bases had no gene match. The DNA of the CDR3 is TGCGCCAGCAGCCAAGACGACAGGGGCCCTCAGCCCCAGCATTTT. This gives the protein CASSQDDRGPQPQHF.

CDR3 DNA: TGTGCCAGCAGCGCCAGTGGAGGCACCATATATTTT. It specifies CASSASGGTIYF. The rearrangement links TRBV7-9 to TRBJ1-3; no reliable D call. Trimming removed 5 bases from V and 9 bases from J, with 11 bases in between. CDR3 size: 12 residues. Germline CDR1 is SEHNR and CDR2 is FQNEAQ (reference sequence).

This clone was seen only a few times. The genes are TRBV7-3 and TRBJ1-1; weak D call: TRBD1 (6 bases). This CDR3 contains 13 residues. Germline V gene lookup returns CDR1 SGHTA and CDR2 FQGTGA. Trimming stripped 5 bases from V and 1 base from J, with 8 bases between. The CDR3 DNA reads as TGTGCCAGCAGCGAACAGGGGAACACTGAAGCTTTCTTT. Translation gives CASSEQGNTEAFF.

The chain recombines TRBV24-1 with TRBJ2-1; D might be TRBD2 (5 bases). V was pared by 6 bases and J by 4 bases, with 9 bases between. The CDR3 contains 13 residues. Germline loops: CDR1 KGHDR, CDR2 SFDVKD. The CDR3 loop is CATSRGQYNEQFF. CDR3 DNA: TGTGCCACCAGTCGAGGGCAGTACAATGAGCAGTTCTTC.

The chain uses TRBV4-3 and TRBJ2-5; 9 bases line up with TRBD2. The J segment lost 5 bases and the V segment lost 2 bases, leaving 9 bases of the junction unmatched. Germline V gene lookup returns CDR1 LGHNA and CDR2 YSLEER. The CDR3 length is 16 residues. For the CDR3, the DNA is TGCGCCAGCAGCCAAAACAGCGGGAGGCCCTGGGAGACCCAGTACTTC. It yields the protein CASSQNSGRPWETQYF.

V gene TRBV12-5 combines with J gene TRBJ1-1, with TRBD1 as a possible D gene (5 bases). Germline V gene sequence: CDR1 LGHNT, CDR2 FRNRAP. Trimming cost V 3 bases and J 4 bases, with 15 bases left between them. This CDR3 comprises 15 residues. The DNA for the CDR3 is TGTGCTAGTGGTTTTGACCTGGGGGAGGTCACTGAAGCTTTCTTT. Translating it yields CASGFDLGEVTEAFF.

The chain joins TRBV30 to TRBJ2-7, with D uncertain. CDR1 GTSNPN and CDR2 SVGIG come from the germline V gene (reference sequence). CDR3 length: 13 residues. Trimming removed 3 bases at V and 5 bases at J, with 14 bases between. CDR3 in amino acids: CAWSNQPYDEQYF. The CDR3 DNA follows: TGTGCCTGGAGCAACCAACCCTACGACGAGCAGTACTTC.

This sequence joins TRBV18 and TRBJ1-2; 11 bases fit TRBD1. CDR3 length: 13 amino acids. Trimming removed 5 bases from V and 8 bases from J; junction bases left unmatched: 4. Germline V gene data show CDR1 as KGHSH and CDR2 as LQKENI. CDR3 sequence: CASSSGQGEGYTF. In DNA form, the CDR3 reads TGTGCCAGCTCATCGGGACAGGGGGAAGGCTACACCTTC.

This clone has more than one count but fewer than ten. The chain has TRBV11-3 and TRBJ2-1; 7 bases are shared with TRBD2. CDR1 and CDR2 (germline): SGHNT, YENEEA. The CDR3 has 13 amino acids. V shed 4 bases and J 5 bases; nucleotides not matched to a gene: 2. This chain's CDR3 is CASSWSGDNEQFF. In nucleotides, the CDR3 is TGTGCCAGCAGCTGGAGCGGGGACAATGAGCAGTTCTTC.

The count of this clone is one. The CDR3 DNA follows: TGTGCCAGCAGTTACTCGGGGCAGAAGTTCACAGATACGCAGTATTTT. Its translation: CASSYSGQKFTDTQYF. The chain employs TRBV6-2 or TRBV6-3 and TRBJ2-3; a weak D match, TRBD1 (5 bases). The CDR3 sequence is 16 residues long. Germline lookup yields CDR1 MNHEY and CDR2 SVGEGT. V shed 0 bases and J shed 2 bases, with 12 bases lying between them.

CDR3 sequence (DNA): TGTGCCAGCAGGCGTGTGTCCGGGGAGCTGTTTTTT. The encoded protein is CASRRVSGELFF. The chain combines TRBV27 with TRBJ2-2; no clear D. The germline V gene encodes CDR1 MNHEY and CDR2 SMNVEV (reference sequence). This CDR3 has 12 residues. V lost 6 bases to trimming and J lost 6 bases, with 8 bases between them.

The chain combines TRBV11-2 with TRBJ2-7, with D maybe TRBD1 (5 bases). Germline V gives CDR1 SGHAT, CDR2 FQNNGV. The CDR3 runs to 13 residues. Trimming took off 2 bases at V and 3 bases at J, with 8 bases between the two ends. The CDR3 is CASSLSDSYEQYF. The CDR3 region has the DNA TGTGCCAGCAGCTTATCCGACAGCTACGAGCAGTACTTC.

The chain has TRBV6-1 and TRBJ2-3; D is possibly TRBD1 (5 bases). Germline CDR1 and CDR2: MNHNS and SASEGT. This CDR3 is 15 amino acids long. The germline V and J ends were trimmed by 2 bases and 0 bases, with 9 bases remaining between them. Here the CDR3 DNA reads TGTGCCAGCAGTGAATGGGGCCCTAGCACAGATACGCAGTATTTT. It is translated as CASSEWGPSTDTQYF.

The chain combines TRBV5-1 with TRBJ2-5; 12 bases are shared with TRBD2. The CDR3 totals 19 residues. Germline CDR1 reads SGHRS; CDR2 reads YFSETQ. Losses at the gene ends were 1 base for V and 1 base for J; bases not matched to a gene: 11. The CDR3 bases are TGCGCCAGCAGCTTGTCGCTAGCGGGGGGGACAACCACCCAAGAGACCCAGTACTTC. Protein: CASSLSLAGGTTTQETQYF.

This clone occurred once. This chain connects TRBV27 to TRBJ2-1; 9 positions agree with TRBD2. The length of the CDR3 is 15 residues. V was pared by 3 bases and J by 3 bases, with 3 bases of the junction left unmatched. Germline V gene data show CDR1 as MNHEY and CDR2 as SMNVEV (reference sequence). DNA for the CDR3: TGTGCCAGCAGTTTCTCGACTAGCGGCTACAATGAGCAGTTCTTC. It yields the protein CASSFSTSGYNEQFF.

The CDR3 spells CASSIEGTYNSPLHF. The CDR3 DNA reads as TGTGCCAGTAGTATCGAGGGAACCTATAATTCACCCCTCCACTTT. This chain links TRBV19 with TRBJ1-6; D is ambiguous. Trimming shortened V by 3 bases and J by 2 bases, and 8 bases separated the two germline ends. The CDR3 totals 15 residues. CDR1 and CDR2 from the germline V gene are LNHDA and SQIVND (reference sequence).

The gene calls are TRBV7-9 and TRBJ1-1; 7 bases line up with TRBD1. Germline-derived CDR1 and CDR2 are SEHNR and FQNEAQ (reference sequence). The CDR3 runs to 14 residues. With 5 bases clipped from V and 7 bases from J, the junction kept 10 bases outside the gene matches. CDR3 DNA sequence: TGTGCCAGCAGCCCCCAGACAGGGAGCGGTGAAGCTTTCTTT. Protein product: CASSPQTGSGEAFF.

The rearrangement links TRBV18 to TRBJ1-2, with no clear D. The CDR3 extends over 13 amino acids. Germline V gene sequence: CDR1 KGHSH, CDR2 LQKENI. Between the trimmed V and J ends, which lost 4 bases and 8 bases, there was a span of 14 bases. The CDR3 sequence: CASSLNTLQGYTF. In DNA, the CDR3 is TGTGCCAGCTCACTCAACACATTGCAGGGCTACACCTTC.

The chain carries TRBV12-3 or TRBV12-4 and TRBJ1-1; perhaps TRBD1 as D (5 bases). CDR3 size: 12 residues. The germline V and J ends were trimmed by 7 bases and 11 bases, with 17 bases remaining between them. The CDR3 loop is CASTTTVEKAFF. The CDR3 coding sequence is TGTGCCAGCACCACGACAGTGGAGAAGGCTTTCTTT.

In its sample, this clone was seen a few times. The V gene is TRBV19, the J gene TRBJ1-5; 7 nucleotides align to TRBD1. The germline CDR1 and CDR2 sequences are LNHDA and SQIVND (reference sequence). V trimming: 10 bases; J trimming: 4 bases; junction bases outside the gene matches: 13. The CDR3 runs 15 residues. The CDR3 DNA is TGTGCCACCGCTACCGACAGGGTAAGGAATCAGCCCCAGCATTTT. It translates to CATATDRVRNQPQHF.

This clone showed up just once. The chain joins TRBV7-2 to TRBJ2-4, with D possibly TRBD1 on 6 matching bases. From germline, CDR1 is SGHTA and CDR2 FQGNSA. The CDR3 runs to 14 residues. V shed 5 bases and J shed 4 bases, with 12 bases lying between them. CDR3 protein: CASSRGGPKNIQYF. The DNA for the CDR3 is TGTGCCAGCAGCCGTGGGGGCCCAAAAAACATTCAGTACTTC.

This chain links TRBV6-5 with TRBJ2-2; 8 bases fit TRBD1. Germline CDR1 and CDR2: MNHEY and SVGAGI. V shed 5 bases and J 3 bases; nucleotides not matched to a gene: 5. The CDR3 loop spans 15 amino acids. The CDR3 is CASSPGQGDTGELFF. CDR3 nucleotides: TGTGCCAGCAGTCCCGGACAGGGCGACACCGGGGAGCTGTTTTTT.

The CDR3 DNA follows: TGTGCCACACACAGCCCGGTGAACACTGAAGCTTTCTTT. Translating it yields CATHSPVNTEAFF. The chain has TRBV6-5 and TRBJ1-1; no clear D gene. The CDR3 extends over 13 amino acids. The V gene's germline CDR1 is MNHEY and CDR2 SVGAGI. V lost 10 bases to trimming and J lost 0 bases, with 12 bases between them.

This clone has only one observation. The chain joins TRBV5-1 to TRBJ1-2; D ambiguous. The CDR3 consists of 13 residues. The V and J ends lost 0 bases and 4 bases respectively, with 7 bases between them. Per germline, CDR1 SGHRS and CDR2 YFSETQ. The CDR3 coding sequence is TGCGCCAGCAGCTTGGGTGAGCCCTATGGCTACACCTTC. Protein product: CASSLGEPYGYTF.

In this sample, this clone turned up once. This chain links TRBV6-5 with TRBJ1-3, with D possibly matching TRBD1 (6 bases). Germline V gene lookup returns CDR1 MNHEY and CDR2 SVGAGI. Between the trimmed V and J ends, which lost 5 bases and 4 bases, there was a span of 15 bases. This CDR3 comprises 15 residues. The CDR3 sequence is CASSIQGKGGNTIYF. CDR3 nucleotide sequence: TGTGCCAGCAGTATACAGGGAAAAGGAGGAAACACCATATATTTT.

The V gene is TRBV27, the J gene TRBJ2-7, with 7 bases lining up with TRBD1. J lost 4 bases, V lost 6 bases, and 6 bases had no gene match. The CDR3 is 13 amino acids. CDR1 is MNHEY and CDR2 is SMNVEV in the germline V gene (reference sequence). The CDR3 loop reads CASSHRGVYEQYF. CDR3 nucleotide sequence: TGTGCCAGCAGCCACAGGGGTGTTTACGAGCAGTACTTC.

This CDR3 reads CASSRQGPNQPQHF. CDR3 bases: TGTGCCAGCAGCCGACAGGGGCCCAATCAGCCCCAGCATTTT. V is TRBV2 and J is TRBJ1-5, with 8 bases fitting TRBD1. Losses at the gene ends were 6 bases for V and 3 bases for J; bases not matched to a gene: 4. Germline CDR1 is SNHLY and CDR2 is FYNNEI. The CDR3 runs to 14 residues.

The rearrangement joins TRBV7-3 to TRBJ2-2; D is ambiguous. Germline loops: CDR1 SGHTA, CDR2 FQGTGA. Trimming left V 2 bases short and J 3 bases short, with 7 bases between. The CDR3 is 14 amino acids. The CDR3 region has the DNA TGTGCCAGCAGCTTAGAACAGTACACCGGGGAGCTGTTTTTT. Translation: CASSLEQYTGELFF.

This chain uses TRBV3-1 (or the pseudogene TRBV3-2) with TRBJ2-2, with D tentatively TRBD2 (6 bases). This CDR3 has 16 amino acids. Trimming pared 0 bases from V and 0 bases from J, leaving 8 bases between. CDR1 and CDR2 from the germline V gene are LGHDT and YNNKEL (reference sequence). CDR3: CASSQEAGTNTGELFF. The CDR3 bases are TGTGCCAGCAGCCAAGAAGCGGGCACGAACACCGGGGAGCTGTTTTTT.

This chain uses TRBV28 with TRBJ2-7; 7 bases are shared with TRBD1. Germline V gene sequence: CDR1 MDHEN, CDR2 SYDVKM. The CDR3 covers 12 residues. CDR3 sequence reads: CASSSGKGAFGV. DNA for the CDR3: TGTGCCAGCAGTTCCGGAAAGGGGGCCTTCGGGGTC.